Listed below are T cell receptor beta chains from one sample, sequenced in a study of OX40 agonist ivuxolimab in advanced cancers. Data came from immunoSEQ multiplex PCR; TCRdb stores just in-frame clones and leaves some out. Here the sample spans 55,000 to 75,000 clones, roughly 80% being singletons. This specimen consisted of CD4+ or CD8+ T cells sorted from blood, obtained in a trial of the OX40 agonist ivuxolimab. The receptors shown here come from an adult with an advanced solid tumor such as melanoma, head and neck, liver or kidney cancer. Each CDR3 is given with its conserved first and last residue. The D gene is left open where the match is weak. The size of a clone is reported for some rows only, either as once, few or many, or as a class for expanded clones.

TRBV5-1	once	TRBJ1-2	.	CASSLQGIGGYTF	TGCGCCAGCAGTTTACAGGGAATTGGCGGCTACACCTTC
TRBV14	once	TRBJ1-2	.	CASSQVSNYGYTF	TGTGCCAGCAGCCAAGTATCCAACTATGGCTACACCTTC
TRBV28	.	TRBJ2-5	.	CASSPVGLGETQYF	TGTGCCAGCAGCCCCGTGGGGTTAGGGGAGACCCAGTACTTC
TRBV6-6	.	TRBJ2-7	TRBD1	CASSKAGQAEQYF	TGTGCCAGCAGTAAAGCTGGACAGGCTGAGCAGTACTTC
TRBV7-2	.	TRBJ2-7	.	CASSSRAYYEQYF	TGTGCCAGCAGCTCCAGGGCGTACTACGAGCAGTACTTC
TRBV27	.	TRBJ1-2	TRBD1	CASSLGQGEGGYTF	TGTGCCAGCAGTTTGGGACAGGGGGAGGGAGGCTACACCTTC
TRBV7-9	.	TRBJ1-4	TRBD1	CASSPGQTSEKLFF	TGTGCCAGCAGCCCGGGACAGACTTCTGAAAAACTGTTTTTT
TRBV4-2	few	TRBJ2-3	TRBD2	CASSPSGVAGGPDTQYF	TGTGCCAGCAGCCCCTCCGGTGTAGCGGGGGGGCCTGATACGCAGTATTTT
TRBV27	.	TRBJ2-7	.	CASRPADVGYEQYF	TGTGCCAGCAGGCCCGCGGACGTGGGCTACGAGCAGTACTTC
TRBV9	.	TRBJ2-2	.	CASSPRGGWENNGELFF	TGTGCCAGCAGCCCCCGAGGAGGGTGGGAGAACAACGGGGAGCTGTTTTTT
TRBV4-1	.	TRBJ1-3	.	CASSHEGPGNTIYF	TGCGCCAGCAGCCATGAGGGGCCTGGAAACACCATATATTTT
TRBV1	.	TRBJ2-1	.	CTSRSRRRSEQFF	TGCACCAGCAGATCCCGGCGAAGGTCTGAGCAGTTCTTC
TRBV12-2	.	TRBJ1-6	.	CASRLTGLASNSPLHF	TGTGCAAGTCGCCTAACGGGACTTGCTTCTAATTCACCCCTCCACTTT
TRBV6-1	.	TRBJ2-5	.	CASSEWEGGPAQYF	TGTGCCAGCAGTGAGTGGGAGGGGGGGCCGGCCCAGTACTTC
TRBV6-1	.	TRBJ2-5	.	CASSRGLGWQETQYF	TGTGCCAGCAGCAGGGGACTCGGGTGGCAAGAGACCCAGTACTTC
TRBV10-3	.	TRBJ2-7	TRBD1	CAIRRDRESHEQYF	TGTGCCATCAGGAGGGACAGGGAATCCCACGAGCAGTACTTC
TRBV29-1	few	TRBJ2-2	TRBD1	CSVEGTGGTGELFF	TGCAGCGTGGAGGGGACAGGGGGTACCGGGGAGCTGTTTTTT
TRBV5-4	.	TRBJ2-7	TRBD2	CASSPAGTSGTYEQYF	TGTGCCAGCAGCCCGGCCGGGACTAGCGGGACCTACGAGCAGTACTTC
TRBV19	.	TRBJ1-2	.	CASSFADRGYTF	TGTGCCAGTAGTTTCGCGGATCGGGGCTACACCTTC
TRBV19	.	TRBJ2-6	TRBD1	CASSRGDRASGANVLTF	TGTGCCAGTAGCAGGGGGGACAGGGCCTCTGGGGCCAACGTCCTGACTTTC
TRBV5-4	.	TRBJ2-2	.	CASSFGGGARTGELFF	TGTGCCAGCAGCTTTGGCGGAGGGGCGAGGACCGGGGAGCTGTTTTTT
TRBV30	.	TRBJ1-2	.	CAWSVSRSYGYTF	TGTGCCTGGAGTGTAAGCAGATCCTATGGCTACACCTTC
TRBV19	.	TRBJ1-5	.	CASSPTASNQPQHF	TGTGCCAGTAGTCCGACGGCTAGCAATCAGCCCCAGCATTTT
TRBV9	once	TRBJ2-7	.	CASSVGGGGYEQYF	TGTGCCAGCAGCGTTGGGGGAGGCGGGTACGAGCAGTACTTC
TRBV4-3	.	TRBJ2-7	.	CASSQGVSGRTYEQYF	TGCGCCAGCAGCCAAGGGGTCAGCGGGCGAACCTACGAGCAGTACTTC
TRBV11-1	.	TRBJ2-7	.	CASSLTGVLYEQYF	TGTGCCAGCAGCCTGACAGGAGTTCTCTACGAGCAGTACTTC
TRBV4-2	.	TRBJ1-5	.	CASSPPGVSNQPQHF	TGTGCCAGCAGCCCCCCGGGTGTGAGCAATCAGCCCCAGCATTTT
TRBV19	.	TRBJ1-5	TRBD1	CASSNRQGTSNQPQHF	TGTGCCAGTAGCAACCGACAGGGAACTAGCAATCAGCCCCAGCATTTT
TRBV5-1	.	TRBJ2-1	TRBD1	CASSLIQGADEQFF	TGCGCCAGCAGCTTGATCCAGGGGGCCGATGAGCAGTTCTTC
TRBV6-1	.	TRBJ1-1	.	CASSDFRDNTEAFF	TGTGCCAGCAGTGACTTCAGGGACAACACTGAAGCTTTCTTT
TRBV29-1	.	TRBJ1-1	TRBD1	CSGFRGLDTEAFF	TGCAGCGGTTTCAGGGGGCTGGACACTGAAGCTTTCTTT
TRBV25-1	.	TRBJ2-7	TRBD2	CASSPWEGSGTYEQYF	TGTGCCAGCAGTCCTTGGGAGGGTAGCGGGACCTACGAGCAGTACTTC
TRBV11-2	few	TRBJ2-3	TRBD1	CASSSDRGIYSTDTQYF	TGTGCCAGCAGCTCGGACAGGGGAATTTATAGCACAGATACGCAGTATTTT
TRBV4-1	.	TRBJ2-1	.	CASSPQAGGPWANEQFF	TGCGCCAGCAGCCCCCAGGCAGGAGGACCCTGGGCAAATGAGCAGTTCTTC
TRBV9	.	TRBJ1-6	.	CASSASNSPLHF	TGTGCCAGCAGCGCCAGCAATTCACCCCTCCACTTT
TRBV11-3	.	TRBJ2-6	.	CASSLGGTGANVLTF	TGTGCCAGCAGCTTAGGAGGAACTGGGGCCAACGTCCTGACTTTC
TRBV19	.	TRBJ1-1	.	CASSIQGRAFF	TGTGCCAGTAGTATCCAGGGGAGGGCTTTCTTT
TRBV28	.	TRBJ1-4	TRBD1	CASLSGQGVEKLFF	TGTGCCAGTCTTAGCGGACAGGGTGTTGAAAAACTGTTTTTT
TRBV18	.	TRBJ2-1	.	CASSPPSVYNEQFF	TGTGCCAGCTCACCACCGTCCGTCTACAATGAGCAGTTCTTC
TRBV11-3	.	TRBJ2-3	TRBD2	CASSLMGAGGPPDTQYF	TGTGCCAGCAGCTTAATGGGAGCGGGGGGGCCCCCAGATACGCAGTATTTT
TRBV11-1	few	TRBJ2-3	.	CASVLGRGSTDTQYF	TGTGCCAGCGTCCTTGGCAGGGGCAGCACAGATACGCAGTATTTT
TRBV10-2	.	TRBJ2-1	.	CASSSEPSSYNEQFF	TGCGCCAGCAGTTCCGAACCCTCCTCCTACAATGAGCAGTTCTTC
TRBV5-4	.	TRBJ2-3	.	CASSRDSYPQYF	TGTGCCAGCAGCCGCGACTCGTACCCGCAGTATTTT
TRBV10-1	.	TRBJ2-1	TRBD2	CASSEGRGTYNEQFF	TGCGCCAGCAGTGAGGGGCGGGGGACCTACAATGAGCAGTTCTTC
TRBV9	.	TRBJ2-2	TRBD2	CASSLGGAVNTGELFF	TGTGCCAGCAGCCTCGGGGGGGCTGTGAACACCGGGGAGCTGTTTTTT
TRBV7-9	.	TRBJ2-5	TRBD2	CASSPRLAGAEETQYF	TGTGCCAGCAGCCCCCGACTAGCGGGGGCAGAAGAGACCCAGTACTTC
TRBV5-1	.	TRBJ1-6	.	CASSPSQFPNSPLHF	TGCGCCAGCAGCCCCTCCCAGTTTCCCAATTCACCCCTCCACTTT
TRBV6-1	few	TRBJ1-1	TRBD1	CASSERGGQGARTEAFF	TGTGCCAGCAGTGAAAGAGGGGGACAGGGGGCTCGAACTGAAGCTTTCTTT
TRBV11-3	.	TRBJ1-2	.	CASSFGANYGYTF	TGTGCCAGCAGCTTTGGGGCGAACTATGGCTACACCTTC